This TCR beta chain was retrieved from a study of shared clonotypes between healthy human individuals (dated by TCRdb to 2019 to 2021). General notes on the study: The cohort comprised a couple of women and a few men aged 18 to 49 years. To estimate repertoire size and how much clonotypes are shared between individuals, the study performed deep sequencing of blood TCR repertoires from about five healthy adults. To increase sequencing depth and limit assay-specific biases, TCR repertoire library preparation and sequencing were carried out by different laboratories using diverse techniques. For each donor, CD4 naive and CD4 memory were each run on three plates, CD8 naive on two plates, and CD8 memory on one plate. Each donor's leukapheresis produced roughly between about 0.9 and 9.5 billion PBMCs.

Using the deep immunoSEQ assay, multiplex PCR amplified TCR CDR3 regions from genomic DNA. For each cell subset, the extracted genomic DNA was distributed evenly across all wells of several immunoSEQ 96-well plates, and each plate served as one replicate. For sorted subsets, around 0.2 ug genomic DNA, equal to about 30,000 T cell genomes, was loaded into each replicate PCR. Purified libraries were quantified with a Qubit 3.0 fluorometer, sized on a Bioanalyzer 2100, and re-quantified with the KAPA Library Quantification kit. Every immunoSEQ 96-well plate was sequenced on a separate single-read 150-cycle Illumina NextSeq 550 flow cell. In the paper's pipeline: The immunoSEQ output contained only junctional sequences without quality scores, so filtering could not match that applied to full-length reads. To assign V/J genes and CDR3, sequences were annotated against IMGT germline references using PyIR, a Python wrapper for IgBLAST v1.9. Any read was removed if the V/J assignment was weak (E-value above 1e-6), the CDR3 was missing, or the read contained stop codons, out-of-frame junctions, or ambiguous translated residues. A V3J clonotype was defined by an identical inferred V gene, J gene, and CDR3 amino acid sequence. The percentage overlap between two repertoires was calculated by dividing the number of shared unique clonotypes by the size of the smaller repertoire. RTK rarefaction, the Chao1 estimator, and Recon v2.1 estimates of unobserved clonotypes were used to assess repertoire richness. OLGA was used to compute generation probabilities for all TCRbeta clonotypes that the gDNA method yielded from a handful of donors. TCRdb carries this immuneACCESS record with in-frame sequences only. Its versions omit some clonotypes, under half of them owing to an unresolved V gene in the studies checked, with the rest unexplained. V and J calls and clone size are as listed in that table; D and trimming were resolved from the DNA. Present in this sample are approximately 350,000 clones, about 96% of which were seen just once. Approximately 0.32% of the sample rests with the top ten.

There are 15 amino acids in the CDR3, from cysteine to phenylalanine inclusive. The sequence is cut down to CDR3 DNA, 45 bases in frame from base 1. The donors were healthy, HIV-negative adults with no recently reported acute infections or vaccinations. Only Caucasian adults living in Nashville, Tennessee, USA were represented among the donors. CD8 memory samples combined magnetically selected CD45RO+ cells with CCR7-negative CD45RA+ effector memory (TemRA) cells. Blood was collected by leukapheresis, and PBMCs were isolated by Ficoll-Histopaque density gradient centrifugation and then cryopreserved in liquid nitrogen vapor phase. Analytical flow cytometry was used to check the purity and quantity of every magnetically sorted T cell population. From each sorted fraction, genomic DNA was isolated and quantified by UV absorbance on a Nanodrop 2000c. As concerns this clone: This clone's antigen is unknown. No quality values exist for individual bases; no much larger clone is one base distant.

The paper's findings and limits, for the study overall: Sharing across a few donors was observed for roughly 5.4% of naive CD4, about 4% of naive CD8, over 2% of memory CD4, and about 0.38% of memory CD8 clonotypes. Rarefaction of sorted-subset datasets indicated incomplete sequencing despite the large sequencing depth. The small number of donors limited the genetic and exposure-history diversity represented. Pairwise subsampling led to the expectation that sequencing depth would affect the degree of clonotype sharing among donors. Sampling was restricted to blood, and TCR repertoires in tissue are likely to differ from TCR repertoires in blood. Higher generation probabilities were observed for clonotypes shared by all four sorted-subset donors than for non-shared clonotypes. Naive subsets generally had larger estimated clonotype richness than memory subsets did.

This TCR was recovered from a man aged 25 to 40 in good health. Sequenced: memory CD8+ T cells sorted from blood. This sample's cell subset or site label indicates: CD45RO+ cells pooled with CCR7-negative TemRA cells. The sequence links TRBV21-1 to TRBJ2-6; TRBD2, the table's D call, lacks a check against the DNA. TRBV21-1 represents a pseudogene. The DNA sequence is as follows: TGTGCCAGCAGCAACGAACTATCTGGGGCCAACGTCCTGACTTTC. Its protein reads: CASSNELSGANVLTF.